The clone carrying this T cell receptor (beta chain) was seen more than once but under ten times. Losses at the gene ends were 2 bases for V and 0 bases for J; bases not matched to a gene: 3. Germline V CDR1 and CDR2: SEHNR, FQNEAQ (reference sequence). The CDR3 is 16 amino acids. With TRAV- and TRBV-specific primers, first-strand cDNA was made, covering the alpha and beta chains. TCR amplification ran 20 PCR cycles using constant-region and V-primer adapter primers. TCRdb reprocessed the reads via MiXCR and lists one record per CDR3 protein. The sample consists of just over 90,000 distinct CDR3 sequences, more than 20% of them appearing once. The time point here: after trial treatment. The treatment here: LDRT plus nivolumab, ipilimumab, low-dose cyclophosphamide and aspirin (RACIN trial). In the RACIN dose-escalation trial, donors got nivolumab plus ipilimumab with aspirin, cyclophosphamide and radiotherapy. Patients eligible had advanced solid tumors without tumor-infiltrating lymphocytes.

This entry comes from a study of low-dose radiotherapy and immunotherapy resistance in tumors. Study-level background: The study administered intravenous cyclophosphamide at 200 mg/m2 every two weeks, one day ahead of radiation and immunotherapy. Patients took aspirin (300 mg orally, daily) for four cycles beginning at cycle 1 day 1.

The sample was PBMCs, taken after low-dose radiotherapy plus immunotherapy. This TCR came from a female donor with ovarian cancer. The chain joins TRBV7-9 to TRBJ2-2; the match to TRBD2 covers 7 bases. The CDR3 DNA reads TGTGCCAGCAGCTTATCCGGGAGGACGAACACCGGGGAGCTGTTTTTT. Residues: CASSLSGRTNTGELFF.